This T cell receptor (beta chain) was identified in a study of T cell responses to AZD1222 COVID-19 vaccine. At the level of the study: Pooled in the analysis were second doses at about 4 or about 12 weeks. Whole-study findings and limits: It should be noted that donors were predominantly white British and more often female, and clonal diversity was possibly underestimated. Only after the peak T cell response were repertoires sampled. Following two doses of AZD1222, Spike-specific TCR breadth and depth rose.

Clones were sequenced by immunoSEQ multiplex PCR, and TCRdb holds only the in-frame ones, with some missing. This sample has around 72,000 clones, with roughly 84% found just once. Germline V CDR1 and CDR2: GTSNPN, SVGIG (reference sequence). Trimming shortened V by 2 bases and J by 7 bases, and 12 bases separated the two germline ends. This CDR3 comprises 13 residues. Comment on this clone: The antigen remains undetermined.

This sequence was found in an adult in good health. This sample comprised peripheral blood, obtained on day 0 of AZD1222 vaccination. The chain uses TRBV30 and TRBJ1-5; tentative D call: TRBD1 (5 bases). This CDR3 is CAWSNGAGQPQHF. The CDR3 DNA is TGTGCCTGGAGTAACGGGGCGGGACAGCCCCAGCATTTT.